Following are 4 T cell receptor beta chains from one sample sequenced in a study of neoadjuvant anti-PD-1 for oral cavity cancer. Sequencing was performed with immunoSEQ multiplex PCR; in TCRdb, only in-frame clones are kept and a portion is missing. The sample gives around 14,000 clones, roughly three quarters of which show up once; about 3% is in the top ten. Sample: PBMCs, taken before nivolumab (anti-PD-1) treatment. The receptors derive from a person between 35 and 79 years old with oral cavity squamous cell carcinoma.

The J gene is TRBJ1-3, the V gene TRBV7-2, with TRBD1 as a possible D gene (6 bases). CDR3 length equals 14 residues. V lost 5 bases and J 4 bases, leaving 12 bases between the germline ends. Germline CDR1 SGHTA, CDR2 FQGNSA. The CDR3 DNA reads TGTGCCAGCAGCAAGACAGGCTACGGAAACACCATATATTTT. This gives the protein CASSKTGYGNTIYF. Supplemented by reference TRBV7-2 and TRBJ1-3, the full variable domain reads GAGVSQSPSNKVTEKGKDVELRCDPISGHTALYWYRQSLGQGLEFLIYFQGNSAPDKSGLPSDRFSAERTGGSVSTLTIQRTQQEDSAVYLCASSKTGYGNTIYFGEGSWLTVV.

V gene TRBV14 combines with J gene TRBJ2-2; 8 nucleotides line up with TRBD1. Germline lookup yields CDR1 SGHDN and CDR2 FVKESK. Losses at the gene ends were 4 bases for V and 4 bases for J; bases not matched to a gene: 5. This CDR3 is built from 15 residues. Here the CDR3 DNA reads TGTGCCAGCAGCCCGGACAGGGTGGTCACCGGGGAGCTGTTTTTT. Its protein product is CASSPDRVVTGELFF.

The gene calls are TRBV6-1 and TRBJ1-5, with TRBD1 identical over 7 bases. The CDR3 sequence is 15 residues long. Losses at the gene ends were 10 bases for V and 2 bases for J; bases not matched to a gene: 11. Germline CDR1 and CDR2: MNHNS and SASEGT. CDR3 in amino acids: CATTPGQTGNQPQHF. DNA for the CDR3: TGTGCCACCACACCGGGACAGACGGGCAATCAGCCCCAGCATTTT.

V is TRBV5-1 and J is TRBJ1-1; D is perhaps TRBD1 (5 bases). Trimming pared 10 bases from V and 0 bases from J, leaving 13 bases between. The V gene's germline CDR1 is SGHRS and CDR2 YFSETQ. The CDR3 length is 13 residues. In nucleotides, the CDR3 is TGCGCCGGACGGACGGACATGAACACTGAAGCTTTCTTT. Encoded protein: CAGRTDMNTEAFF.